This TCR beta chain was observed in a study of T cells in Graves' hyperthyroidism and ophthalmopathy. On the study more broadly: Peripheral blood sampling occurred at initial diagnosis, before any treatment. Findings and limits, study-wide: In blood, most of the thyroid clonotypes expanded above 0.001 were also present.

It was RNA transcripts that yielded the amplified TCR beta CDR3 regions. HTBI primers were the set used in a first-round RT-PCR of the TCR CDR3. One entry per CDR3 protein, called by TCRdb with MiXCR from the multiplex PCR reads. The top ten hold around 6.6% of the sample, which has a few hundred thousand distinct CDR3 sequences, around 14% seen once. This clonotype was seen at least ten times. What it binds is not known. CDR1 is DFQATT, CDR2 SNEGSKA, per germline (reference sequence). There are 14 residues in the CDR3. Trimming at V came to 0 bases and at J to 5 bases, leaving 7 bases not matched to a gene. Uncontrolled infections, other autoimmune diseases, pregnancy or lactation led to exclusion of patients.

This clonotype was obtained from a woman aged 25 to 39 with Graves' hyperthyroidism. This chain joins TRBV20-1 and TRBJ2-7, with 7 bases lining up with TRBD1. The material sequenced was blood. The CDR3 region has the DNA TGCAGTGCTAGAGATAACAGGGGAAATCACGAGCAGTACTTC. Encoded protein: CSARDNRGNHEQYF.